Listed below are T cell receptor beta chains from one sample, sequenced in a study of blood T cell repertoires in COVID-19. TCRdb's table, derived via immunoSEQ multiplex PCR, lists solely in-frame clones and lacks some. The sample has about 140,000 clones, 80% to 85% seen once. Sequenced sample: peripheral blood. Every receptor here comes from a woman aged 60-75 years with acute or convalescent COVID-19. Both conserved end residues are part of each CDR3. D genes are given only for firm matches. Clone size is given for some rows only: seen once, a few or many times, or a class if the clone is expanded.

DNA	CDR3	J	V	size	D
TGTGCCAGCAGTTTCATTCGGTCGATCTATGGCTACACCTTC	CASSFIRSIYGYTF	TRBJ1-2	TRBV28	once	-
TGTGCCAGCTCACCACGGACTAGCCTCTCCTACGAGCAGTACTTC	CASSPRTSLSYEQYF	TRBJ2-7	TRBV18	once	TRBD2
TGTGCCAGTAGTATAGGACTAGCGGGTGTCAATGAGCAGTTCTTC	CASSIGLAGVNEQFF	TRBJ2-1	TRBV19	-	TRBD2
TGTGCCAGCTCACGACAGGGTCCGAACACTGAAGCTTTCTTT	CASSRQGPNTEAFF	TRBJ1-1	TRBV18	-	TRBD1
TGTGCCAGCAGCTTGGAACTTGGCGGGGTTGGCTACACCTTC	CASSLELGGVGYTF	TRBJ1-2	TRBV5-4	-	-
TGTGCCAGCAGCTTGCAGGAAGGTGAGCAGTTCTTC	CASSLQEGEQFF	TRBJ2-1	TRBV7-9	-	-
TGCGCCAGCAGCTTCGGGACAGGGGGAAACACCATATATTTT	CASSFGTGGNTIYF	TRBJ1-3	TRBV5-1	few	TRBD1
TGTGCCACCAGTGACTCGACAGGGCGCTGGGCCAACGTCCTGACTTTC	CATSDSTGRWANVLTF	TRBJ2-6	TRBV24-1	-	TRBD1
TGCGCCAGCAGCCCCCTGTCCCGGGGGAACACCGGGGAGCTGTTTTTT	CASSPLSRGNTGELFF	TRBJ2-2	TRBV5-1	-	-
TGTGCCACCAGTGATTATCTAGCGGGAGGTACCTTCTCCTACAATGAGCAGTTCTTC	CATSDYLAGGTFSYNEQFF	TRBJ2-1	TRBV24-1	-	TRBD2